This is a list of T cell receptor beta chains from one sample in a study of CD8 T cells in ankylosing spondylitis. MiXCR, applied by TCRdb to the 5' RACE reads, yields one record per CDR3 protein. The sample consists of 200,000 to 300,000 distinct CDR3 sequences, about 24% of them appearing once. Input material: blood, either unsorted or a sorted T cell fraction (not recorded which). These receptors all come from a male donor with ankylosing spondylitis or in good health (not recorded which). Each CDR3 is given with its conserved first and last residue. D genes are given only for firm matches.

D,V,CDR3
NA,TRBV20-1,CSARSDRAGGELFF
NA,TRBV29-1,CSVEAGKETQYF
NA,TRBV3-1,CASSHGMNTEAFF
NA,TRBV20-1,CSATRDTSSYEQYF
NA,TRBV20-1,CSAEGSPEDTQYF
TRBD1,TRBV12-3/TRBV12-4,CAISFRSVMGQRNTGELFF
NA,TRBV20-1,CSARPGGRRTEAFF
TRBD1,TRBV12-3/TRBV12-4,CASSARQGINQPQHF
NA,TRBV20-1,CSARVPMNTEAFF
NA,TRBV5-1,CASSLPGNSYEQYF
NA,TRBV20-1,CSARDRRGMNTEAFF
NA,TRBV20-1,CSANTGLANNEQFF
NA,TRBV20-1,CSAREDPAINSPLHF
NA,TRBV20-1,CSARSLGSLETQYF
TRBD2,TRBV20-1,CSAALSGGLAEQYF
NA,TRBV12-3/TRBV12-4,CASIGLSGVRF
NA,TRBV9,CASSVDSSYEQYF
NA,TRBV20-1,CSATKRSSSYNEQFF
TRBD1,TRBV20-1,CSAREPGGAETQYF
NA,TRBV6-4,CASNLRTAHYEQYF
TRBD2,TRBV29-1,CSVGRGDRDIQYF
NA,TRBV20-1,CSARVPISYEQYF
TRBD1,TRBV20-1,CSNTGTGVNEQFF
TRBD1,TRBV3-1,CASSQDPGTGYYEQYF
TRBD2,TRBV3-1,CASTGLAGSNEQFF
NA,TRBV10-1,CASSPHRWSHEQYF
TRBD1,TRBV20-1,CSATYRGRDEQYF